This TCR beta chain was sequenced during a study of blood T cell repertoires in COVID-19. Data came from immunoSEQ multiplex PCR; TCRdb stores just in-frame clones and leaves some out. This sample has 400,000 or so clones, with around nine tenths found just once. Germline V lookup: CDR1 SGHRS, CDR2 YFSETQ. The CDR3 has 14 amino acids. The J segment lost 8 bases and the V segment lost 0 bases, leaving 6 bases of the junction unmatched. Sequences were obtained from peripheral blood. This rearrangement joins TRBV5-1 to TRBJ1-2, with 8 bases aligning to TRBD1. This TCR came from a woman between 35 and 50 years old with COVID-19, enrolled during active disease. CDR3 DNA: TGCGCCAGCAGCTTGGCCGACAGGGGAAGAGGCTACACCTTC. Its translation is CASSLADRGRGYTF.